These T cell receptor beta chains were read from a single sample in a study of T cells after yellow fever vaccination. In TCRdb, the 5' RACE reads were re-called with MiXCR into one record per CDR3 protein. The data contain 620,000 or so distinct CDR3 sequences, 9% to 15% of them singletons. Material: PBMCs, obtained on the day of the yellow fever booster vaccination. The receptor source for this set is a man aged 25-40 years who received the YFV17D yellow fever vaccine. The CDR3 runs from the conserved cysteine through the conserved F or W. D genes are given only for firm matches. Expanded clones are given a class, and other clones once, few, many or no size at all.

V	D	J	size	DNA	CDR3
TRBV25-1	NA	TRBJ2-5	many	TGTGCCAGCAGTCGGCCGGGACACAAAGAGACCCAGTACTTC	CASSRPGHKETQYF
TRBV11-2	NA	TRBJ2-5	few	TGTGCCAGCAGCTTTACGGAGTACCAAGAGACCCAGTACTTC	CASSFTEYQETQYF
TRBV10-3	TRBD2	TRBJ2-7	many	TGTGCCATCAGTGAGTCTACTAGCGGGAAGGAGCAGTACTTC	CAISESTSGKEQYF
TRBV7-9	TRBD2	TRBJ2-7	few	TGTGGGTCGGGAGGGCCCTCCTACGAGCAGTACTTC	CGSGGPSYEQYF
TRBV6-2/TRBV6-3	TRBD1	TRBJ2-3	NA	TGTGCCAGCAGAACAGGGGGCGGAGATACGCAGTATTTT	CASRTGGGDTQYF
TRBV7-9	NA	TRBJ2-3	NA	TGTGCCAGCAGCGAGTGGGCCACAGATACGCAGTATTTT	CASSEWATDTQYF
TRBV27	TRBD2	TRBJ2-2	few	TGTGCCAGCAGTTCACGGACTAGCGGGAGTAGGGTCACCGGGGAGCTGTTTTTT	CASSSRTSGSRVTGELFF
TRBV20-1	NA	TRBJ2-1	NA	TGCAGTGCTAGAGATGGGGGCCTGGAGGAGTTCTTC	CSARDGGLEEFF
TRBV7-2	NA	TRBJ1-5	few	TGTGCCAGCAGCTTCCCCGGGGCCGGCAATCAGCCCCAGCATTTT	CASSFPGAGNQPQHF
TRBV30	NA	TRBJ2-4	NA	TGTGCCTGGGGCAGTAGACCAGGCAAAAACATTCAGTACTTC	CAWGSRPGKNIQYF
TRBV18	NA	TRBJ2-5	NA	TGTGCCAGCTCACCTTTAGGGCGGTACCAAGAGACCCAGTACTTC	CASSPLGRYQETQYF
TRBV5-5	TRBD1	TRBJ2-2	few	TGTGCCAGCAGCTTGGAGGGGGCGGCCGGGGAGCTGTTTTTT	CASSLEGAAGELFF
TRBV12-3/TRBV12-4	NA	TRBJ1-2	NA	TGTGCCAGCAGTTTTGCGGGGGGGATTTCCCAGGGGGGCTACACCTTC	CASSFAGGISQGGYTF
TRBV20-1	NA	TRBJ2-7	few	TGCAGTGCTAGAGAGGGGGAAGCCCTTCCCTACGAGCAGTACTTC	CSAREGEALPYEQYF
TRBV29-1	NA	TRBJ2-7	NA	TGCAGCGTTGGTCAGGGGTTTCGTGAGCAGTACTTC	CSVGQGFREQYF
TRBV5-1	NA	TRBJ2-7	NA	TGCGCCAGCAGCTCGGGCCCTACTGCCTACGAGCAGTACTTC	CASSSGPTAYEQYF
TRBV28	TRBD1	TRBJ2-5	few	TGTGCCAGCAGGCTCCGGGACAGGGTTCAAGAGACCCAGTACTTC	CASRLRDRVQETQYF
TRBV10-1	NA	TRBJ2-1	NA	TGCGCCAGCAGCCGGGACGCCTACTACAATGAGCAGTTCTTC	CASSRDAYYNEQFF
TRBV7-2	TRBD2	TRBJ2-1	few	TGTGCCAGCGAAGAGCGGGAGGCCCGCAACAAGCAGTTCTTC	CASEEREARNKQFF
TRBV14	NA	TRBJ2-7	few	TGTGCCAGCAGCCAAGTATACGGTCCGAGCGAGCAGTACTTC	CASSQVYGPSEQYF
TRBV20-1	TRBD2	TRBJ2-7	NA	TGCAGTGCTAGCAGGACTAGCGGGACATACGAGCAGTACTTC	CSASRTSGTYEQYF
TRBV5-1	NA	TRBJ2-5	many	TGCGCCAGCAGCTTGGAGCAGCAAGAGACCCAGTACTTC	CASSLEQQETQYF
TRBV20-1	NA	TRBJ2-1	NA	TGCAGTGCCCTGGGCCCTCCCGATGAGCAGTTCTTC	CSALGPPDEQFF
TRBV6-1	TRBD1	TRBJ1-2	few	TGTGCCAGCAGTGAACAACGACAGGGCTTCTATGGCTACACCTTC	CASSEQRQGFYGYTF
TRBV29-1	NA	TRBJ1-3	NA	TGCAGCGTTGAAGAAGGACCAGGTTTGAGCTCTGGAAACACCATATATTTT	CSVEEGPGLSSGNTIYF
TRBV5-1	TRBD2	TRBJ2-1	few	TGCGCCAGCAGCATCCCTGGGGGGGTCGAGCAGTTCTTC	CASSIPGGVEQFF
TRBV6-2/TRBV6-3	TRBD2	TRBJ2-3	few	TGTGCCAGCAGTTATGGGACTAGCGGTAATCTAGATACGCAGTATTTT	CASSYGTSGNLDTQYF
TRBV23-1	NA	TRBJ2-3	once	TGCGCCAGCAGTCAACGGGACAGCACAGATACGCAGTATTTT	CASSQRDSTDTQYF
TRBV20-1	NA	TRBJ1-5	NA	TGCAGTGCTAGACGAGGGAACAATCAGCCCCAGCATTTT	CSARRGNNQPQHF
TRBV11-2	NA	TRBJ2-5	NA	TGTGCCAGCGGGGCCTTTCCCGGGGAGACCCAGTACTTC	CASGAFPGETQYF
TRBV5-5	TRBD1	TRBJ2-1	NA	TGTGCCAGCAGCTTGACCGGGACAGGTTCCTACAATGAGCAGTTCTTC	CASSLTGTGSYNEQFF
TRBV13	NA	TRBJ2-7	few	TGTGCCAGCAGCTTGAACGGGCGATACGAGCAGTACTTC	CASSLNGRYEQYF
TRBV20-1	TRBD1	TRBJ1-2	few	TGCAGTGTAGTTCCCGGACAGGGGGTCTATGGCTACACCTTC	CSVVPGQGVYGYTF
TRBV11-2	TRBD1	TRBJ2-1	NA	TGTGCCAGCAGCCATAACAGGGGAACCTACAATGAGCAGTTCTTC	CASSHNRGTYNEQFF
TRBV30	NA	TRBJ2-3	NA	TGTGCCTGGACGAAGACAGCCAGCACAGATACGCAGTATTTT	CAWTKTASTDTQYF
TRBV20-1	TRBD1	TRBJ2-7	NA	TGCAGTGCCAGATTAAGAAGCAACCCGGGACAGTGGTCGTACGAGCAGTACTTC	CSARLRSNPGQWSYEQYF
TRBV19	NA	TRBJ2-2	NA	TGTGCCAGTACCCTCCGGGACATAAGGGAGCTGTTTTTT	CASTLRDIRELFF
TRBV7-2	NA	TRBJ2-7	many	TGTGCCAGCAGCCCCGGAAGAGCCTACGAGCAGTACTTC	CASSPGRAYEQYF
TRBV12-3/TRBV12-4	NA	TRBJ2-7	few	TGTGCCAGCAGTTTAGCAATGATGGCCTACGAGCAGTACTTC	CASSLAMMAYEQYF
TRBV6-2/TRBV6-3	NA	TRBJ2-7	NA	TGTGCCAGCAGACCCAACGGGGACGAGCAGTACTTC	CASRPNGDEQYF
TRBV9	NA	TRBJ1-6	few	TGTGCCAGCAGCGTAGGGGCAGGCCTGAATTCACCCCTCCACTTT	CASSVGAGLNSPLHF
TRBV28	NA	TRBJ2-5	NA	TGTGCCAGCAGTTTGGCGGGACCCCAGAAGACCCAGTACTTC	CASSLAGPQKTQYF
TRBV5-4	NA	TRBJ2-7	few	TGTGCCAGCAGCTCCCCCGACCAAGCAAGGCACGAGCAGTACTTC	CASSSPDQARHEQYF
TRBV2	TRBD1	TRBJ2-7	NA	TGTGCCAGCAGTGGGGACAGGGGGTACGAGCAGTACTTC	CASSGDRGYEQYF